This record covers a single T cell receptor (beta chain). Its matching antigen is unknown. CD4+ and CD8+ T cells were sorted from PBMCs stained for CD3, CD4 and CD8. The source of the sample is a study of CD8+ T cells in alopecia areata. Study-level points and caveats: Sequenced scalp T cells also include alphabeta T cells resident in normal skin.

V was trimmed by 5 bases and J by 0 bases, leaving 8 bases between them. Germline V gene sequence: CDR1 LGHNA, CDR2 YNFKEQ. The CDR3 totals 14 residues. The authors extracted RNA and reverse transcribed it into cDNA as the sequencing template. Some clones are missing from TCRdb's copy, which holds only in-frame ones; the method was immunoSEQ multiplex PCR. The sample holds some 150,000 clones; less than 65% are singletons and the top ten take less than 40%. This clonotype was obtained from a human donor in good health. This sequence joins TRBV4-2 and TRBJ2-1; D remains unclear. Sequencing was performed on CD8+ T cells sorted from blood. Written as DNA, the CDR3 is TGTGCCAGCAGCGACGTATACTCCTACAATGAGCAGTTCTTC. The encoded protein is CASSDVYSYNEQFF.